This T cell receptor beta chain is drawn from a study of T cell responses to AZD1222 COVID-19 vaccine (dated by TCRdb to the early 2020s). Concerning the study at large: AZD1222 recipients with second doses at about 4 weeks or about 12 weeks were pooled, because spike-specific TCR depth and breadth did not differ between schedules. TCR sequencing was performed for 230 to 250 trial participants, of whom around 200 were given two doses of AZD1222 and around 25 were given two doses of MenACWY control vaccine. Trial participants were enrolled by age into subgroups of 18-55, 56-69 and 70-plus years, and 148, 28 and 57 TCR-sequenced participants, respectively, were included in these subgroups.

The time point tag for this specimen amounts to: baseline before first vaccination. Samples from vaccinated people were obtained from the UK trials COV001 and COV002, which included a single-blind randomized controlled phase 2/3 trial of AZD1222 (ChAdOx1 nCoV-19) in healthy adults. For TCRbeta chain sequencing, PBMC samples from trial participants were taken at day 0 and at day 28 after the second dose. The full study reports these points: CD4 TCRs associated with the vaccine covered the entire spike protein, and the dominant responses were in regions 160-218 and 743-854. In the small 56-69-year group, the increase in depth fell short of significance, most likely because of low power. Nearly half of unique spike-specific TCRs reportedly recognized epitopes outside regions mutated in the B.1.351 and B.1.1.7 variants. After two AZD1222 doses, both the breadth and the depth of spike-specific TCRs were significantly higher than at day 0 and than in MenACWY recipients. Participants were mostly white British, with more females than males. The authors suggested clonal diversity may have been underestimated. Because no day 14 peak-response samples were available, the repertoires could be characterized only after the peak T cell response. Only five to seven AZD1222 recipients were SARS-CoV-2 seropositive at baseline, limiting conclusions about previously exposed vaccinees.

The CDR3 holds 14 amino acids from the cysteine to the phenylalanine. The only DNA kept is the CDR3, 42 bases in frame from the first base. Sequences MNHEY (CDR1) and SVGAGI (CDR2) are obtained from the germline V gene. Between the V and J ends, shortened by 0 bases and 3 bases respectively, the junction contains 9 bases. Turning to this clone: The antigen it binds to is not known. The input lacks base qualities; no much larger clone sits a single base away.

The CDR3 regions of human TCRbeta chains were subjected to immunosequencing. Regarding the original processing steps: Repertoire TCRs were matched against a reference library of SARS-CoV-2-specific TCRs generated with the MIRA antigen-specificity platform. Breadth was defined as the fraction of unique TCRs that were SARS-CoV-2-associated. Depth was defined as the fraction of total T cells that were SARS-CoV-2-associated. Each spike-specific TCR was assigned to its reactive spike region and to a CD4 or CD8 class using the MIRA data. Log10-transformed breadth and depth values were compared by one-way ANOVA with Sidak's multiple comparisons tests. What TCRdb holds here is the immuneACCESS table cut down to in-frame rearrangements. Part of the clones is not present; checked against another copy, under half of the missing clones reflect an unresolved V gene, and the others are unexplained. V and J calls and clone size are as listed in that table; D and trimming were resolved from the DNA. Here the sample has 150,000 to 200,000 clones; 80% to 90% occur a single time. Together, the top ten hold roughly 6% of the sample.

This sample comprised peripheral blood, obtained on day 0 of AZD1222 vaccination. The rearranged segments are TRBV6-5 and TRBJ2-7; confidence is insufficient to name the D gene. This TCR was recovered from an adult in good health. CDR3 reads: CASSYSSSSYEQYF. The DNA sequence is TGTGCCAGCAGTTACTCAAGTAGCAGCTACGAGCAGTACTTC.